This T cell receptor beta chain was retrieved from a study of T cell responses to AZD1222 COVID-19 vaccine. The V and J ends lost 3 bases and 7 bases respectively, with 12 bases between them. Germline V CDR1 and CDR2: LNHDA, SQIVND (reference sequence). The CDR3 spans 13 residues. Here immunoSEQ multiplex PCR was the method, and the copy in TCRdb shows in-frame clones only, minus some. The sample lists about 92,000 clones; roughly 88% were seen once. Study-level points and caveats: The breadth and depth of Spike-specific TCRs increased once two AZD1222 doses had been given. At baseline, seropositivity was found in only 5 to 7 AZD1222 recipients. A mostly white British donor set with more females was recruited, and clonal diversity was possibly underestimated.

Comments on this clone: Its antigen is unidentified.

Specimen: peripheral blood, collected on day 0 of AZD1222 vaccination. This sequence was found in an adult in good health. This rearrangement joins TRBV19 to TRBJ1-1, with unresolved D. The CDR3 spells CASSIRGASEAFF. The CDR3 bases are TGTGCCAGTAGTATTCGGGGAGCCAGTGAAGCTTTCTTT.